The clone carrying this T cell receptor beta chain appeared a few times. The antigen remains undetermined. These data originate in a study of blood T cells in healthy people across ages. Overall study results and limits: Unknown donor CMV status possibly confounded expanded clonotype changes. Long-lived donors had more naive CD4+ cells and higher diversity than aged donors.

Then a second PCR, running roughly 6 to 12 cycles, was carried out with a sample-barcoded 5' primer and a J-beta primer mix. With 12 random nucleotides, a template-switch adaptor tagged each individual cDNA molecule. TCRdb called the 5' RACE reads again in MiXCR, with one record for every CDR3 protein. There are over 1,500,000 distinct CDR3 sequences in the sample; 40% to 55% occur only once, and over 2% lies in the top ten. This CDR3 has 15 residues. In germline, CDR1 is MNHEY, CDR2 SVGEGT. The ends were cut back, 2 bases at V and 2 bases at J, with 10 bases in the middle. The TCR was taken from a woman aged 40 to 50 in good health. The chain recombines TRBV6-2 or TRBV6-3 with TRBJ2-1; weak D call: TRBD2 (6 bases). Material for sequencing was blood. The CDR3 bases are TGTGCCAGCAGTTACGGGACTCCTGCCTACAATGAGCAGTTCTTC. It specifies CASSYGTPAYNEQFF.